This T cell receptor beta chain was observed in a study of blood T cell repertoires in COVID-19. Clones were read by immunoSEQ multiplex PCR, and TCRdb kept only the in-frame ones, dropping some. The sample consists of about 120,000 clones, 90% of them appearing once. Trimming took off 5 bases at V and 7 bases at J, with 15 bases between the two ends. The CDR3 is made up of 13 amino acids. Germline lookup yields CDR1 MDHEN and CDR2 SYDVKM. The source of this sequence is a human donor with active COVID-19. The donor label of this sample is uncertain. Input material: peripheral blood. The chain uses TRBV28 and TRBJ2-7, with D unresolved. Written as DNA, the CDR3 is TGTGCCAGCAGTCAGACCCTTCCCGGGGAGCAGTACTTC. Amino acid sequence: CASSQTLPGEQYF.